The T cell receptor beta chain described here comes from a study of blood T cell repertoires in COVID-19. Study at large: The samples span acute and convalescent COVID-19 from the United States, Italy and Spain. T cells, B-cell-depleted T cells, or PBMCs provided the cDNA or gDNA that served as material.

In the original analysis: Reference gene primer amplification gave estimated nucleated cell counts. The assay was immunoSEQ multiplex PCR, and TCRdb's table has in-frame clones only and misses some. V and J calls plus clone size are reproduced from that table; the DNA served to infer D and trimming. The table has around 140,000 clones, about 80% seen once. This clone showed up just once. The origin of this receptor is a human donor in a cohort sampled during active COVID-19. The material sequenced was peripheral blood.

Written as DNA, the CDR3 is TGTGCCAGCAGCTCCCCCCGGGATGACTCTGGAAACACCATATATTTT. This codes for CASSSPRDDSGNTIYF. This chain links TRBV7-3 with TRBJ1-3, with D hard to call. The germline gives CDR1 SGHTA, CDR2 FQGTGA. The CDR3 runs to 16 residues. Trimming stripped 4 bases from V and 0 bases from J, with 13 bases between.